This is a list of T cell receptor beta chains from one sample in a study of blood T cell repertoires in COVID-19. Data came from immunoSEQ multiplex PCR; TCRdb stores just in-frame clones and leaves some out. The data contain approximately 210,000 clones, approximately 80% of them singletons. Sample: peripheral blood. These receptors were collected from a woman of 80 years or more with COVID-19, enrolled during active disease. Each CDR3 is given without its conserved first and last residue.

j_gene: TRBJ2-2
v_gene: TRBV7-9
CDR3aa: ASSTHRGPPLTGELF

j_gene: TRBJ1-4
v_gene: TRBV7-8
CDR3aa: ASRMDRLRF

j_gene: TRBJ1-5
v_gene: TRBV5-8
CDR3aa: ASSPRQGATNQPQH

j_gene: TRBJ1-6
v_gene: TRBV6-5
CDR3aa: ASSRTGETSPLH

j_gene: TRBJ2-7
v_gene: TRBV15
CDR3aa: ATSREAGTVGGEQY

j_gene: TRBJ2-7
v_gene: TRBV19
CDR3aa: ASSIVAVSSYEQY

j_gene: TRBJ2-5
v_gene: TRBV10-3
CDR3aa: AISESYGVLGTQY

j_gene: TRBJ1-4
v_gene: TRBV5-1
CDR3aa: ASSLAGQGYEKLF

j_gene: TRBJ1-4
v_gene: TRBV10-3
CDR3aa: AISESATTNEKLF

j_gene: TRBJ1-1
v_gene: TRBV3-1/TRBV3-2
CDR3aa: ASKKTGTNTEAF

j_gene: TRBJ2-1
v_gene: TRBV6-5
CDR3aa: ASSPLAGLQF

j_gene: TRBJ1-2
v_gene: TRBV2
CDR3aa: ASSVMASYGYT

j_gene: TRBJ1-6
v_gene: TRBV27
CDR3aa: ASRTTGTGFSYNSPLH

j_gene: TRBJ2-3
v_gene: TRBV9
CDR3aa: ASSVAYRFSTDTQY

j_gene: TRBJ1-5
v_gene: TRBV19
CDR3aa: ASRAPPKSQPQH

j_gene: TRBJ1-5
v_gene: TRBV28
CDR3aa: ASSLEGDRNQPQH

j_gene: TRBJ2-2
v_gene: TRBV6-5
CDR3aa: ASGLSGGITGELF

j_gene: TRBJ1-2
v_gene: TRBV18
CDR3aa: ASSPTGQGAVYGYT

j_gene: TRBJ2-7
v_gene: TRBV30
CDR3aa: AWSRLGPEQY

j_gene: TRBJ1-1
v_gene: TRBV28
CDR3aa: ASSLDSNTEAF

j_gene: TRBJ1-2
v_gene: TRBV3-1/TRBV3-2
CDR3aa: ASSLSQGLGGYT

j_gene: TRBJ1-2
v_gene: TRBV3-1/TRBV3-2
CDR3aa: ASSGTFGLGYT

j_gene: TRBJ1-2
v_gene: TRBV15
CDR3aa: ATSSRTGYGYGYT

j_gene: TRBJ2-5
v_gene: TRBV13
CDR3aa: ASSSRLAGRETQY

j_gene: TRBJ1-2
v_gene: TRBV3-1/TRBV3-2
CDR3aa: ASSQVQGQGYT

j_gene: TRBJ1-2
v_gene: TRBV5-1
CDR3aa: ASSRPGQGGYGYT

j_gene: TRBJ1-3
v_gene: TRBV4-2
CDR3aa: ASSQDLPAGNTIY

j_gene: TRBJ1-1
v_gene: TRBV5-1
CDR3aa: ASSLIPLSGTEAF

j_gene: TRBJ1-3
v_gene: TRBV4-1
CDR3aa: ASSLREQSSGNTIY

j_gene: TRBJ2-3
v_gene: TRBV7-2
CDR3aa: ASGDFTDTQY

j_gene: TRBJ1-5
v_gene: TRBV5-5
CDR3aa: ASSPGTGLLPQH

j_gene: TRBJ1-1
v_gene: TRBV19
CDR3aa: ASSAWGRNTEAF

j_gene: TRBJ2-7
v_gene: TRBV10-3
CDR3aa: AISESQGRAYEQY

j_gene: TRBJ1-3
v_gene: TRBV5-1
CDR3aa: ASSREGVSGNTIY

j_gene: TRBJ2-1
v_gene: TRBV7-8
CDR3aa: ASSVLAGGPYNEQF

j_gene: TRBJ2-3
v_gene: TRBV28
CDR3aa: ASRPGTSAGMGTQY

j_gene: TRBJ1-2
v_gene: TRBV7-2
CDR3aa: ASSFAREDGYT

j_gene: TRBJ2-5
v_gene: TRBV25-1
CDR3aa: ASSPPEGVGRETQY

j_gene: TRBJ1-2
v_gene: TRBV19
CDR3aa: ASSQPPGAGGYT

j_gene: TRBJ1-3
v_gene: TRBV7-2
CDR3aa: ASSNSRGSGNTIY